The 27 T cell receptor beta chains given below trace back to one sample, sequenced in a study of blood T cell repertoires in COVID-19. Profiling relied on immunoSEQ multiplex PCR, and the TCRdb table lists in-frame clones only, not all of them. The sample consists of approximately 220,000 clones, 70% to 90% of them appearing once. Sequenced sample: PBMCs or T cells enriched from blood (not recorded which). These receptor sequences come from a woman aged 30 to 39 who had been exposed to COVID-19.

The V and J genes are TRBV21-1 and TRBJ1-5. TRBV21-1 is an annotated pseudogene. The CDR3 is made up of 12 amino acids. The CDR3 sequence: CAGRVGNQPQHF. CDR3 DNA: TGTGCCGGTCGGGTCGGGAATCAGCCCCAGCATTTT.

The chain is built from TRBV29-1 and TRBJ2-1; 7 bases fit TRBD2. Trimming cost V 7 bases and J 5 bases; bases outside gene matches: 14. This CDR3 is 15 amino acids long. From germline, CDR1 is SQVTM and CDR2 ANQGSEA. The CDR3 reads CSGGGSGDAHNEQFF. The CDR3 nucleotides are TGCAGCGGGGGGGGTAGCGGAGATGCTCACAATGAGCAGTTCTTC.

This chain uses TRBV19 with TRBJ1-5; TRBD1 matches 11 bases. Germline-derived CDR1 and CDR2 are LNHDA and SQIVND (reference sequence). The CDR3 runs to 14 residues. Trimming took 5 bases from V and 6 from J; bases not matched to a gene: 3. As DNA, the CDR3 is TGTGCCAGTAGTCCCGGGACAGGGGGTCAGCCCCAGCATTTT. It is translated as CASSPGTGGQPQHF.

The rearrangement uses TRBV30 and TRBJ2-1; D might be TRBD1 (6 bases). The CDR3 runs 15 residues. CDR1 and CDR2 (germline): GTSNPN, SVGIG (reference sequence). V was clipped by 0 bases and J by 7 bases, with 16 bases between them. The DNA of the CDR3 is TGTGCCTGGAGTGTACATACAGGGTGGCAAAATGAGCAGTTCTTC. It is translated as CAWSVHTGWQNEQFF.

This clone came up once. V usage is TRBV27 and J usage is TRBJ1-2; possible D gene TRBD1, 5 bases. V lost 0 bases and J lost 4, with 12 bases in between. This CDR3 is built from 15 residues. Germline CDR1 and CDR2: MNHEY and SMNVEV (reference sequence). DNA of the CDR3: TGTGCCAGCAGTTTATCGGTGGGGGGGACCTATGGCTACACCTTC. It yields the protein CASSLSVGGTYGYTF.

The chain recombines TRBV12-5 with TRBJ2-7; 9 bases map to TRBD1. After removal of 1 base from V and 6 bases from J, the junction contained 4 bases not matched to a gene. The CDR3 totals 14 residues. Germline loops: CDR1 LGHNT, CDR2 FRNRAP. Here the CDR3 reads CASGLAGTGSEQYF. DNA of the CDR3: TGTGCTAGTGGTTTGGCCGGGACAGGGAGCGAGCAGTACTTC.

The V gene is TRBV11-3, the J gene TRBJ1-1, with TRBD1 matching 7 bases. The length of the CDR3 is 15 residues. Losses at the gene ends were 5 bases for V and 0 bases for J; bases not matched to a gene: 6. Germline loops: CDR1 SGHNT, CDR2 YENEEA. This CDR3 is CASSPTGTVNTEAFF. CDR3 nucleotides: TGTGCCAGCAGCCCCACCGGGACAGTGAACACTGAAGCTTTCTTT.

The chain links TRBV19 to TRBJ1-1; the match to TRBD1 covers 8 bases. The CDR3 covers 12 residues. The germline gives CDR1 LNHDA, CDR2 SQIVND (reference sequence). Trimming cost V 6 bases and J 4 bases; bases outside gene matches: 1. The DNA of the CDR3 is TGTGCCAGTAGAACAGGGGGCACTGAAGCTTTCTTT. Translation: CASRTGGTEAFF.

The V gene is TRBV3-1 (or the pseudogene TRBV3-2), the J gene TRBJ1-2; no reliable D call. Trimming removed 4 bases at V and 4 bases at J, with 13 bases between. This CDR3 is 14 amino acids long. CDR1 and CDR2 (germline): LGHDT, YNNKEL (reference sequence). In DNA form, the CDR3 reads TGTGCCAGCAGCCCAAGCGTGGGAGGCTATGGCTACACCTTC. Translation: CASSPSVGGYGYTF.

The chain links TRBV3-1 (or the pseudogene TRBV3-2) to TRBJ1-6; possible D gene TRBD1, 6 bases. CDR1 is LGHDT and CDR2 is YNNKEL in the germline V gene (reference sequence). Between the trimmed V and J ends, which lost 1 base and 7 bases, there was a span of 23 bases. The CDR3 consists of 19 residues. The CDR3 sequence: CASSQGRGVLIQGNSPLHF. DNA for the CDR3: TGTGCCAGCAGCCAAGGTAGGGGTGTGTTAATACAGGGAAATTCACCCCTCCACTTT.

The V and J genes are TRBV20-1 and TRBJ1-2; D uncertain. Trimming pared 3 bases from V and 4 bases from J, leaving 15 bases between. The CDR3 has 14 residues. Looked up from germline, CDR1 is DFQATT and CDR2 is SNEGSKA (reference sequence). The CDR3 DNA reads as TGCAGTGCTAGTGGTGCGGGTGGGGTCTATGGCTACACCTTC. Amino acid sequence: CSASGAGGVYGYTF.

The chain combines TRBV2 with TRBJ2-1; the match to TRBD2 covers 10 bases. V shed 7 bases and J 6 bases; nucleotides not matched to a gene: 9. Germline V lookup: CDR1 SNHLY, CDR2 FYNNEI. The CDR3 runs to 15 residues. The CDR3 protein is CASIPSSGGSNEQFF. The CDR3 DNA reads TGTGCCAGCATCCCCTCTAGCGGGGGATCCAATGAGCAGTTCTTC.

The CDR3 sequence: CATSETGYNEQFF. The CDR3 coding sequence is TGTGCCACCAGTGAGACAGGCTACAATGAGCAGTTCTTC. J is TRBJ2-1 and V is TRBV24-1; TRBD1 is a possible D gene (6 bases). CDR1 and CDR2 (germline): KGHDR, SFDVKD. The CDR3 spans 13 residues. With 4 bases removed from V and 3 bases from J, the gap between germline ends came to 6 bases.

V and J are TRBV7-9 and TRBJ1-3; possible D gene TRBD1, 5 bases. V lost 2 bases and J lost 0, with 11 bases in between. Germline loops: CDR1 SEHNR, CDR2 FQNEAQ (reference sequence). The CDR3 has 16 amino acids. CDR3 nucleotide sequence: TGTGCCAGCAGCTTAAGTTCAGGGTCCTCTGGAAACACCATATATTTT. As protein: CASSLSSGSSGNTIYF. Full variable domain (missing parts from reference TRBV7-9 and TRBJ1-3): DTGVSQNPRHKITKRGQNVTFRCDPISEHNRLYWYRQTLGQGPEFLTYFQNEAQLEKSRLLSDRFSAERPKGSFSTLEIQRTEQGDSAMYLCASSLSSGSSGNTIYFGEGSWLTVV.

V gene TRBV18 combines with J gene TRBJ1-1; D not certain. CDR1 and CDR2 from the germline V gene are KGHSH and LQKENI. Trimming took 0 bases from V and 4 from J, leaving 12 bases between them. The CDR3 is made up of 15 amino acids. The CDR3 reads CASSPPSVRPTEAFF. CDR3 sequence (DNA): TGTGCCAGCTCACCACCGTCGGTGCGCCCCACTGAAGCTTTCTTT. Drawing the rest from reference TRBV18 and TRBJ1-1, the complete variable domain is NAGVMQNPRHLVRRRGQEARLRCSPMKGHSHVYWYRQLPEEGLKFMVYLQKENIIDESGMPKERFSAEFPKEGPSILRIQQVVRGDSAAYFCASSPPSVRPTEAFFGQGTRLTVV.

The chain has TRBV7-9 and TRBJ2-3; 7 nucleotides align to TRBD1. Trimming removed 4 bases from V and 0 bases from J; junction bases left unmatched: 7. The CDR3 loop spans 16 amino acids. Germline V gene sequence: CDR1 SEHNR, CDR2 FQNEAQ (reference sequence). The CDR3 DNA sequence: TGTGCCAGCAGCTCAGGACAGGTCGAAAGCACAGATACGCAGTATTTT. This translates into CASSSGQVESTDTQYF.

The genes are TRBV24-1 and TRBJ2-1; 10 bases match TRBD1. The germline CDR1 and CDR2 sequences are KGHDR and SFDVKD. The length of the CDR3 is 16 residues. The V segment lost 6 bases and the J segment 0 bases; nucleotides outside the gene matches: 4. CDR3 protein: CATSWTGGSSYNEQFF. CDR3 nucleotide sequence: TGTGCCACCAGTTGGACAGGGGGGAGCTCCTACAATGAGCAGTTCTTC.

The rearrangement links TRBV6-5 to TRBJ2-2; D is uncertain. CDR3 length: 15 amino acids. Germline V gives CDR1 MNHEY, CDR2 SVGAGI. Trimming removed 3 bases from V and 4 bases from J, with 12 bases in between. CDR3 protein: CASSYKSGTTGELFF. For the CDR3, the DNA is TGTGCCAGCAGTTATAAGTCAGGAACCACCGGGGAGCTGTTTTTT.

The chain employs TRBV5-1 and TRBJ1-6, with 7 bases matching TRBD1. This CDR3 is built from 15 residues. Per germline, CDR1 SGHRS and CDR2 YFSETQ. V dropped 7 bases and J dropped 7; count of bases not matched to a gene: 11. The CDR3 region is CASGAGGSVNSPLHF. DNA for the CDR3: TGCGCCAGCGGGGCAGGGGGTAGTGTGAATTCACCCCTCCACTTT.

V is TRBV13 and J is TRBJ2-1, with TRBD2 matching 8 bases. The CDR3 is 16 amino acids. V was pared by 6 bases and J by 8 bases, with 15 bases of the junction left unmatched. Germline CDR1 is PRHDT and CDR2 is FYEKMQ (reference sequence). CDR3 DNA: TGTGCCAGCAGGTTCCTCACAGGTACCGGGGGGGATGAGCAGTTCTTC. Protein sequence: CASRFLTGTGGDEQFF.

The chain employs TRBV18 and TRBJ1-4, with 10 bases matching TRBD1. V lost 3 bases and J lost 4; bases outside the gene matches: 5. Germline lookup yields CDR1 KGHSH and CDR2 LQKENI. There are 16 residues in the CDR3. The CDR3 DNA reads TGTGCCAGCTCACCGATGACAGGGGGCCGTAATGAAAAACTGTTTTTT. Amino acid sequence: CASSPMTGGRNEKLFF.

The chain joins TRBV5-1 to TRBJ2-1; 8 bases agree with TRBD2. This CDR3 region has 17 residues. Trimming cost V 4 bases and J 7 bases; bases outside gene matches: 16. Germline V gene data show CDR1 as SGHRS and CDR2 as YFSETQ. CDR3 sequence reads: CASSPRLGTGGMNEQFF. The CDR3, as DNA: TGCGCCAGCAGCCCCCGTCTGGGGACGGGGGGGATGAATGAGCAGTTCTTC.

V is TRBV12-3 or TRBV12-4 and J is TRBJ1-1, with D unresolved. V was trimmed by 5 bases and J by 1 base, leaving 8 bases between them. The CDR3 is 13 amino acids. The CDR3 nucleotides are TGTGCCAGCAGTGCCCGGGAGAACACTGAAGCTTTCTTT. Amino acids: CASSARENTEAFF.

This chain links TRBV11-2 with TRBJ2-4; D gene uncertain. Germline V gene data show CDR1 as SGHAT and CDR2 as FQNNGV. The CDR3 consists of 14 residues. The germline V and J ends were trimmed by 5 bases and 1 base, with 9 bases remaining between them. CDR3 coding DNA: TGTGCCAGCAGCCGACAAGTCGCCAAAAACATTCAGTACTTC. Translated: CASSRQVAKNIQYF.

As DNA, the CDR3 is TGTGCCTGGAGTGTAACTAGGACAGGGGCCGGAAACACCATATATTTT. This encodes CAWSVTRTGAGNTIYF. The J gene is TRBJ1-3, the V gene TRBV30; 9 bases match TRBD1. The junction had 7 bases not matched to a gene; V was cut back by 0 bases and J by 4 bases. Germline-derived CDR1 and CDR2 are GTSNPN and SVGIG (reference sequence). The CDR3 consists of 16 residues.

The gene calls are TRBV4-2 and TRBJ2-3, with TRBD2 identical over 12 bases. This CDR3 is built from 16 residues. Germline-derived CDR1 and CDR2 are LGHNA and YNFKEQ. Trimming cost V 4 bases and J 4 bases; bases outside gene matches: 6. CDR3 nucleotide sequence: TGTGCCAGCAGCCCGCGGGCTAGCGGGGGGGCAGATACGCAGTATTTT. Translating gives CASSPRASGGADTQYF.

Regarding this clone: Other DNA sequences within the sample encode an identical CDR3. This chain links TRBV12-3 or TRBV12-4 with TRBJ1-1; unclear D gene. Between the trimmed V and J ends, which lost 3 bases and 6 bases, there was a span of 11 bases. This CDR3 is 13 amino acids long. This chain's CDR3 is CASSFRGGAEAFF. CDR3 sequence (DNA): TGTGCCAGCAGTTTTCGAGGAGGCGCTGAAGCTTTCTTT.